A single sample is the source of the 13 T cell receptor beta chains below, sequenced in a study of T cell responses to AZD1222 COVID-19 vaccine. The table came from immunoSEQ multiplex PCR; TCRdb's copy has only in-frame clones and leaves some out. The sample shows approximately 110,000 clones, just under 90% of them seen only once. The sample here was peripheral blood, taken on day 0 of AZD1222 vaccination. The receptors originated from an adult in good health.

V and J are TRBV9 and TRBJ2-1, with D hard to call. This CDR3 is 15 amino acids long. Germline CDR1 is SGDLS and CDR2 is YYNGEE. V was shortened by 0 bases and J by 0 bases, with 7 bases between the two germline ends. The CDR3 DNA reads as TGTGCCAGCAGCGTAGTCCCTAGCTCCTACAATGAGCAGTTCTTC. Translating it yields CASSVVPSSYNEQFF.

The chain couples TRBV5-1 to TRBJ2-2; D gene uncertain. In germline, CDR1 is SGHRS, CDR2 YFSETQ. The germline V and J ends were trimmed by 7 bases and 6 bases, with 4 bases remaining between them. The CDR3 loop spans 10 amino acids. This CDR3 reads CASVPGELFF. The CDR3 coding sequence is TGCGCCAGCGTCCCCGGGGAGCTGTTTTTT.

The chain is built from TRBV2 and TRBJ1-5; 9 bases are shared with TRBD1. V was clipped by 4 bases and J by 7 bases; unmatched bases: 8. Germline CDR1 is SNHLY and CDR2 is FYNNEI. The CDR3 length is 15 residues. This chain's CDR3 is CASSATGGWGQPQHF. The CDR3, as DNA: TGTGCCAGCAGTGCCACAGGGGGCTGGGGGCAGCCCCAGCATTTT. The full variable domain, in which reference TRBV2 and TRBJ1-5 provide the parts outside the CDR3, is EPEVTQTPSHQVTQMGQEVILRCVPISNHLYFYWYRQILGQKVEFLVSFYNNEISEKSEIFDDQFSVERPDGSNFTLKIRSTKLEDSAMYFCASSATGGWGQPQHFGDGTRLSIL.

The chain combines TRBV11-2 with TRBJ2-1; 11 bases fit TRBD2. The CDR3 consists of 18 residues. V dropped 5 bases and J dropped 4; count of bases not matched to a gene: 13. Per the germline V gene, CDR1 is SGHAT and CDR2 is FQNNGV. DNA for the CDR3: TGTGCCAGCAGCACACTCCTCCGACTAGCGGGAAGGTACAATGAGCAGTTCTTC. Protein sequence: CASSTLLRLAGRYNEQFF.

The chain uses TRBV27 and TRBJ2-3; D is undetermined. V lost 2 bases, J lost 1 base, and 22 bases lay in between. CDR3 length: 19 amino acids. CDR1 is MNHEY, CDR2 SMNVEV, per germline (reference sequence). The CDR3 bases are TGTGCCAGCAGTTTAGTTGGCAGCACCCCATCCTTAGGCACAGATACGCAGTATTTT. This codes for CASSLVGSTPSLGTDTQYF.

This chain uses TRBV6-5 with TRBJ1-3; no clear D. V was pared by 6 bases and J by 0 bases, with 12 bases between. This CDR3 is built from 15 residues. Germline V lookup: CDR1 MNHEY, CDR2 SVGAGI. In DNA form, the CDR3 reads TGTGCCAGCAGCTCGGACTGGAGCTCTGGAAACACCATATATTTT. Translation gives CASSSDWSSGNTIYF.

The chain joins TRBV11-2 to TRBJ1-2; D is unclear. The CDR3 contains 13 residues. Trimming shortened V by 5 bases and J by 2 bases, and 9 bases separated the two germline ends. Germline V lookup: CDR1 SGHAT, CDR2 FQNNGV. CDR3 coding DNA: TGTGCCAGCAGCCCGGACGGAAACTATGGCTACACCTTC. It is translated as CASSPDGNYGYTF. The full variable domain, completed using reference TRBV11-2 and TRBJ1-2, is EAGVAQSPRYKIIEKRQSVAFWCNPISGHATLYWYQQILGQGPKLLIQFQNNGVVDDSQLPKDRFSAERLKGVDSTLKIQPAKLEDSAVYLCASSPDGNYGYTFGSGTRLTVV.

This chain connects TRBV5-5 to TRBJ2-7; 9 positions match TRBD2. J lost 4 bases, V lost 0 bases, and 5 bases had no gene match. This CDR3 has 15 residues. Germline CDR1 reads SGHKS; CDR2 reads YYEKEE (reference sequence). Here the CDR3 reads CASSLVLAGSYEQYF. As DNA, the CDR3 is TGTGCCAGCAGCTTGGTCCTAGCGGGATCATACGAGCAGTACTTC.

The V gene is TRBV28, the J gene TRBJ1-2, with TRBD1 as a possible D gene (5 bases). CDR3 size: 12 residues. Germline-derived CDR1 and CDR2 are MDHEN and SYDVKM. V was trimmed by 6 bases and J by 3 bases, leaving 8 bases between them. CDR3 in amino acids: CASRGPHYGYTF. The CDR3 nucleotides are TGTGCCAGCAGGGGACCCCACTATGGCTACACCTTC.

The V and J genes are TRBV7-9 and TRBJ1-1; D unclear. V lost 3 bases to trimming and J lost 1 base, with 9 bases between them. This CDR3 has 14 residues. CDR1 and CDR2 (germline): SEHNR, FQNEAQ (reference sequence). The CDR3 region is CASSLTTPNTEAFF. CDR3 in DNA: TGTGCCAGCAGCTTGACAACCCCGAACACTGAAGCTTTCTTT.

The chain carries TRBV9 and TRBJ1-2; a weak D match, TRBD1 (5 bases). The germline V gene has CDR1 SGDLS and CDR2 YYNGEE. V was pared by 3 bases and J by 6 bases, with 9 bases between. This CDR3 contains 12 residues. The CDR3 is CASSAGGNGYTF. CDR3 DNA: TGTGCCAGCAGCGCCGGGGGGAATGGCTACACCTTC.

The DNA for the CDR3 is TGTGCCAGCAGTGAATGGGGGACTAGCGGGAACACCGGGGAGCTGTTTTTT. This sequence encodes CASSEWGTSGNTGELFF. The chain uses TRBV2 and TRBJ2-2, with 11 bases aligning to TRBD2. Germline loops: CDR1 SNHLY, CDR2 FYNNEI. The CDR3 totals 17 residues. With 2 bases clipped from V and 1 base from J, the junction kept 3 bases outside the gene matches.

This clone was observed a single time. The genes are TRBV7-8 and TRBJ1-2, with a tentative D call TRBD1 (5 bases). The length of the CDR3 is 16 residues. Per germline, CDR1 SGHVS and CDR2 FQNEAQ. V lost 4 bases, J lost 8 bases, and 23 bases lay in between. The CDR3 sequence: CASSSPGTPARKGYTF. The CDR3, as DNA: TGTGCCAGCAGCTCCCCGGGGACCCCAGCCCGAAAGGGCTACACCTTC.